The 30 T cell receptor beta chains reported below all come from one sample, sequenced in a study of glioma-infiltrating T cells after dendritic cell vaccination. Time point defined: after dendritic cell vaccination, including at tumor progression/relapse. Data came from immunoSEQ multiplex PCR; TCRdb stores just in-frame clones and leaves some out. The table shows 75,000 to 85,000 clones, with over 75% occurring only once. The sequenced sample was blood, obtained after dendritic cell vaccination. These receptor sequences come from a human donor with glioblastoma.

This rearrangement joins TRBV7-2 to TRBJ1-2, with 8 bases that match TRBD1. V shed 4 bases and J 3 bases; nucleotides not matched to a gene: 4. The CDR3 totals 14 residues. The germline gives CDR1 SGHTA, CDR2 FQGNSA. In DNA form, the CDR3 reads TGTGCCAGCAGCTCCGGGACAGGTCACTATGGCTACACCTTC. Residues: CASSSGTGHYGYTF.

The chain recombines TRBV19 with TRBJ1-3; D is uncertain. CDR1 and CDR2 (germline): LNHDA, SQIVND (reference sequence). Trimming removed 5 bases from V and 2 bases from J, with 10 bases in between. The CDR3 is made up of 14 amino acids. CDR3 coding DNA: TGTGCCAGTAGTTCACAGAACCCTGGAAACACCATATATTTT. The encoded protein is CASSSQNPGNTIYF.

The CDR3 DNA is TGTGCCAGCAGCTTAGAAGGGGGTAGCAATCAGCCCCAGCATTTT. Translation: CASSLEGGSNQPQHF. The chain recombines TRBV7-2 with TRBJ1-5, with a possible D match to TRBD1 (6 bases). The CDR3 covers 15 residues. Deletions cut 1 base from V and 0 bases from J, with 7 bases between. Germline V gives CDR1 SGHTA, CDR2 FQGNSA.

The rearrangement joins TRBV4-2 to TRBJ2-1; a possible D gene is TRBD2 (7 bases). The CDR3 totals 15 residues. V lost 1 base and J lost 7, with 14 bases in between. Germline V CDR1 and CDR2: LGHNA, YNFKEQ. This chain's CDR3 is CASSQVGGLGNEQFF. The CDR3 DNA follows: TGTGCCAGCAGCCAAGTGGGGGGGCTAGGTAATGAGCAGTTCTTC.

In its sample, this clone was seen once. The V and J genes are TRBV29-1 and TRBJ2-7, with 11 positions matching TRBD1. V lost 7 bases, J lost 4 bases, and 9 bases stayed unmatched. The V gene's germline CDR1 is SQVTM and CDR2 ANQGSEA. This CDR3 is 14 amino acids long. In DNA, the CDR3 is TGCAGCGCAATGGGACAGGGGGAACTTTACGAGCAGTACTTC. Residues: CSAMGQGELYEQYF.

This clone rates as large. This sequence joins TRBV6-4 and TRBJ2-3, with 14 positions matching TRBD2. Germline loops: CDR1 MRHNA, CDR2 SNTAGT. This CDR3 has 16 residues. The junction had 0 bases not matched to a gene; V was cut back by 0 bases and J by 4 bases. The CDR3, as DNA: TGTGCCAGCAGTGACTCGACTAGCGGGGGGGCAGATACGCAGTATTTT. This codes for CASSDSTSGGADTQYF.

This chain uses TRBV5-4 with TRBJ1-4; 8 nucleotides agree with TRBD1. The ends lost 2 bases at V and 0 bases at J; junction bases unmatched: 6. The CDR3 is made up of 17 amino acids. Germline CDR1 SGHNT, CDR2 YYREEE (reference sequence). The CDR3 DNA sequence: TGTGCCAGCAGCTTAGGACAGGGTCCAGCAACTAATGAAAAACTGTTTTTT. Amino acid sequence: CASSLGQGPATNEKLFF.

The rearrangement uses TRBV9 and TRBJ1-1; no clear D gene. Germline values: CDR1 SGDLS, CDR2 YYNGEE. V was clipped by 0 bases and J by 0 bases, with 6 bases between them. This CDR3 is 14 amino acids long. The CDR3, as DNA: TGTGCCAGCAGCGTAGCTACGATGAACACTGAAGCTTTCTTT. This encodes CASSVATMNTEAFF.

This chain joins TRBV7-9 and TRBJ1-4; D not resolved. The germline gives CDR1 SEHNR, CDR2 FQNEAQ (reference sequence). This CDR3 is 12 amino acids long. The ends were cut back, 6 bases at V and 8 bases at J, with 10 bases in the middle. This chain's CDR3 is CASSPPSEKLFF. The CDR3 DNA follows: TGTGCCAGCAGTCCTCCTTCCGAAAAACTGTTTTTT.

The chain uses TRBV5-8 and TRBJ1-2, with D maybe TRBD1 (5 bases). In germline, CDR1 is SGHTS, CDR2 YDEGEE. V was shortened by 2 bases and J by 1 base, with 18 bases between the two germline ends. The CDR3 length is 17 residues. The CDR3 reads CASSFWEGVFFNYGYTF. The CDR3 DNA reads as TGTGCCAGCAGCTTTTGGGAAGGGGTTTTTTTTAACTATGGCTACACCTTC.

The chain joins TRBV9 to TRBJ1-3; 7 bases are a match to TRBD1. This CDR3 has 16 residues. J gave up 3 bases and V 0 bases, and 6 bases lay outside the gene matches. CDR1 is SGDLS, CDR2 YYNGEE, per germline. This CDR3 is CASSVGTGVFGNTIYF. Here the CDR3 DNA reads TGTGCCAGCAGCGTAGGCACAGGGGTTTTTGGAAACACCATATATTTT.

V usage is TRBV10-3 and J usage is TRBJ2-6; unclear D gene. V was shortened by 2 bases and J by 3 bases, with 11 bases between the two germline ends. There are 16 residues in the CDR3. Germline V lookup: CDR1 ENHRY, CDR2 SYGVKD. As DNA, the CDR3 is TGTGCCATCAGTGAGGGTGCGGCAGTTGGGGCCAACGTCCTGACTTTC. The encoded protein is CAISEGAAVGANVLTF.

This clone was seen only a few times. This chain uses TRBV19 with TRBJ2-5; no clear D gene. Trimming removed 8 bases from V and 1 base from J, with 5 bases in between. Per germline, CDR1 LNHDA and CDR2 SQIVND (reference sequence). The CDR3 extends over 11 amino acids. The CDR3 DNA sequence: TGTGCCAGTTCATCCCAAGAGACCCAGTACTTC. Protein: CASSSQETQYF. The whole variable domain, remainder taken from reference TRBV19 and TRBJ2-5, is DGGITQSPKYLFRKEGQNVTLSCEQNLNHDAMYWYRQDPGQGLRLIYYSQIVNDFQKGDIAEGYSVSREKKESFPLTVTSAQKNPTAFYLCASSSQETQYFGPGTRLLVL.

The genes are TRBV7-2 and TRBJ2-7; a weak D match, TRBD2 (5 bases). Trimming removed 6 bases at V and 4 bases at J, with 22 bases between. The CDR3 sequence is 16 residues long. Germline V gene sequence: CDR1 SGHTA, CDR2 FQGNSA. The CDR3 is CASSQALRVGGYEQYF. CDR3 DNA: TGTGCCAGCAGTCAGGCCCTCCGGGTCGGAGGATACGAGCAGTACTTC.

This clone was detected once. The rearrangement joins TRBV7-3 to TRBJ2-1, with 8 bases lining up with TRBD2. The V gene's germline CDR1 is SGHTA and CDR2 FQGTGA. The CDR3 length is 14 residues. V lost 5 bases and J lost 2; bases outside the gene matches: 2. The CDR3 bases are TGTGCCAGCAGCCCGGGAGGGCCCTACAATGAGCAGTTCTTC. Amino acids: CASSPGGPYNEQFF.

The chain recombines TRBV4-1 with TRBJ2-1, with 9 nucleotides matching TRBD2. J was trimmed by 9 bases and V by 1 base; bases with no gene match: 7. Germline CDR1 reads MGHRA; CDR2 reads YSYEKL. The CDR3 has 15 residues. The CDR3 here is CASSQGIAGVTEQFF. The DNA for the CDR3 is TGCGCCAGCAGCCAAGGAATAGCGGGAGTTACTGAGCAGTTCTTC.

This rearrangement joins TRBV2 to TRBJ2-7, with 8 bases fitting TRBD2. The CDR3 covers 13 residues. From germline, CDR1 is SNHLY and CDR2 FYNNEI. V lost 10 bases to trimming and J lost 5 bases; unmatched junction nucleotides: 10. The CDR3 sequence is CATRLAPRDEQYF. CDR3 bases: TGTGCCACCCGACTAGCGCCTCGGGACGAGCAGTACTTC.

This chain joins TRBV4-1 and TRBJ1-5; D is unresolved. The CDR3 totals 14 residues. Germline CDR1 MGHRA, CDR2 YSYEKL. V shed 1 base and J shed 4 bases, with 8 bases lying between them. The CDR3 loop reads CASSQVTDNQPQHF. The CDR3 bases are TGCGCCAGCAGCCAAGTCACAGATAATCAGCCCCAGCATTTT.

The chain joins TRBV5-1 to TRBJ1-4; unclear D gene. CDR3 length equals 14 residues. Between the trimmed V and J ends, which lost 3 bases and 0 bases, there was a span of 6 bases. CDR1 is SGHRS and CDR2 is YFSETQ in the germline V gene. In nucleotides, the CDR3 is TGCGCCAGCAGCTGGGAGACAACTAATGAAAAACTGTTTTTT. It specifies CASSWETTNEKLFF.

The chain has TRBV5-1 and TRBJ2-5; 8 nucleotides match TRBD2. Germline-derived CDR1 and CDR2 are SGHRS and YFSETQ. Germline trimming cut 4 bases from V and 4 bases from J; bases unmatched to any gene: 12. CDR3 length equals 16 residues. CDR3 loop: CASSPGRVAGPETQYF. CDR3 nucleotide sequence: TGCGCCAGCAGCCCCGGGAGGGTAGCAGGGCCAGAGACCCAGTACTTC.

The rearrangement links TRBV6-5 to TRBJ1-2; possible D gene TRBD1, 6 bases. V was pared by 6 bases and J by 4 bases, with 9 bases between. The V gene's germline CDR1 is MNHEY and CDR2 SVGAGI. CDR3 length equals 12 residues. The CDR3 bases are TGTGCCAGCAGATCGGACAGCTATGGCTACACCTTC. Its protein product is CASRSDSYGYTF.

This clone was recorded a few times. J is TRBJ2-7 and V is TRBV6-6; possibly TRBD2 for D (6 bases). Trimming removed 6 bases at V and 6 bases at J, with 15 bases between. This CDR3 spans 13 amino acids. CDR1 and CDR2 from the germline V gene are MNHNY and SVGAGI (reference sequence). CDR3 region: CASSSGWDFEQYF. DNA of the CDR3: TGTGCCAGCAGCTCCGGCTGGGACTTCGAGCAGTACTTC.

J is TRBJ2-3 and V is TRBV10-3; TRBD2 matches 9 bases. The CDR3 runs 17 residues. Trimming took 0 bases from V and 2 from J; bases not matched to a gene: 6. CDR1 and CDR2 (germline): ENHRY, SYGVKD. The CDR3 reads CAISESRSGGPTDTQYF. CDR3 coding DNA: TGTGCCATCAGTGAGTCTCGCAGCGGGGGGCCCACAGATACGCAGTATTTT.

V and J are TRBV29-1 and TRBJ2-1; perhaps TRBD2 as D (6 bases). The CDR3 has 14 amino acids. V was clipped by 6 bases and J by 4 bases, with 16 bases between them. Germline assignment: CDR1 SQVTM and CDR2 ANQGSEA. CDR3 region: CSVAGYTSYNEQFF. DNA for the CDR3: TGCAGCGTCGCGGGATACACCTCGTACAATGAGCAGTTCTTC.

This rearrangement joins TRBV7-2 to TRBJ2-3; TRBD1 matches 9 bases. Unmatched junction bases numbered 18, after V lost 6 bases and J lost 8 bases. CDR1 and CDR2 from the germline V gene are SGHTA and FQGNSA. CDR3 length: 17 amino acids. The CDR3 loop is CASSPRSGTGRLGTQYF. As DNA, the CDR3 is TGTGCCAGCAGTCCTCGGAGCGGGACAGGGAGGTTGGGTACGCAGTATTTT. Variable domain in full (rest from reference TRBV7-2 and TRBJ2-3): GAGVSQSPSNKVTEKGKDVELRCDPISGHTALYWYRQSLGQGLEFLIYFQGNSAPDKSGLPSDRFSAERTGGSVSTLTIQRTQQEDSAVYLCASSPRSGTGRLGTQYFGPGTRLTVL.

The rearrangement joins TRBV28 to TRBJ1-2; maybe TRBD1 (5 bases). V lost 2 bases and J 4 bases, leaving 8 bases between the germline ends. This CDR3 is 13 amino acids long. Per germline, CDR1 MDHEN and CDR2 SYDVKM. Here the CDR3 DNA reads TGTGCCAGCAGTTTACAGGGATCCTATGGCTACACCTTC. Protein product: CASSLQGSYGYTF.

The rearrangement links TRBV4-1 to TRBJ1-5; 8 bases agree with TRBD1. There are 19 residues in the CDR3. V lost 0 bases, J lost 1 base, and 11 bases stayed unmatched. Germline CDR1 and CDR2: MGHRA and YSYEKL. The DNA for the CDR3 is TGCGCCAGCAGCCAAGATCTGATACTTTGGGACAGGAGCAATCAGCCCCAGCATTTT. This translates into CASSQDLILWDRSNQPQHF.

This chain joins TRBV7-2 and TRBJ2-7; TRBD2 matches at 9 bases. With 4 bases clipped from V and 1 base from J, the junction kept 5 bases outside the gene matches. Germline lookup yields CDR1 SGHTA and CDR2 FQGNSA. CDR3 size: 15 residues. The CDR3 loop is CASSWREGRSYEQYF. CDR3 DNA sequence: TGTGCCAGCAGCTGGCGGGAGGGAAGGTCCTACGAGCAGTACTTC.

The chain employs TRBV14 and TRBJ1-1, with D tentatively TRBD1 (5 bases). The CDR3 runs to 14 residues. The germline gives CDR1 SGHDN, CDR2 FVKESK. Deletions cut 1 base from V and 6 bases from J, with 12 bases between. The CDR3 DNA reads TGTGCCAGCAGCCAAGTGGGGGGGTTTTCTGAAGCTTTCTTT. Translation gives CASSQVGGFSEAFF.

The chain is built from TRBV19 and TRBJ1-2, with D perhaps matching TRBD1 (6 bases). Trimming took off 6 bases at V and 4 bases at J, with 12 bases between the two ends. This CDR3 region has 13 residues. Germline V gene data show CDR1 as LNHDA and CDR2 as SQIVND (reference sequence). DNA of the CDR3: TGTGCCAGTAGCATACAGGGTAGCTATGGCTACACCTTC. Encoded protein: CASSIQGSYGYTF. The full variable domain, rest sourced from reference TRBV19 and TRBJ1-2, is DGGITQSPKYLFRKEGQNVTLSCEQNLNHDAMYWYRQDPGQGLRLIYYSQIVNDFQKGDIAEGYSVSREKKESFPLTVTSAQKNPTAFYLCASSIQGSYGYTFGSGTRLTVV.